What follows are 9 T cell receptor beta chains derived from one specimen sequenced in a study of T cell responses to AZD1222 COVID-19 vaccine (dated by TCRdb to 2020 to 2023). Library preparation employed the immunoSEQ multiplex PCR assay. Not all clones reach the TCRdb copy of this immuneACCESS table, which keeps in-frame sequences only. Checked studies attribute under half of the gap to unresolved V genes and leave the rest unexplained. Counted in this sample were approximately 81,000 clones; about 83% of them appeared once. Approximately 1.4% of the sample rests with the top ten. Reading the label with the study, this specimen's time point is: about 28 days (+/-7) after the second vaccine dose. This sample comprised peripheral blood, obtained 28 days after the second AZD1222 dose. The receptors shown here come from an adult who received the AZD1222 COVID-19 vaccine.

The rearrangement uses TRBV28 and TRBJ2-3; D call uncertain. There are 13 residues in the CDR3. The germline gives CDR1 MDHEN, CDR2 SYDVKM. With 7 bases removed from V and 0 bases from J, the gap between germline ends came to 8 bases. CDR3 in amino acids: CASTPGSTDTQYF. As DNA, the CDR3 is TGTGCCAGCACTCCGGGTAGCACAGATACGCAGTATTTT.

This clone was seen a handful of times. The chain joins TRBV14 to TRBJ2-2; no clear D. Trimming left V 4 bases short and J 7 bases short, with 16 bases between. There are 15 residues in the CDR3. CDR1 is SGHDN and CDR2 is FVKESK in the germline V gene. In DNA form, the CDR3 reads TGTGCCAGCAGCCCCGTTCAAGTCGTGGGCGGGGAGCTGTTTTTT. Protein product: CASSPVQVVGGELFF.

The J gene is TRBJ1-2, the V gene TRBV19; no clear D gene. There are 14 residues in the CDR3. The V end lost 3 bases, the J end lost 5 bases, and 13 bases lay between the germline ends. Germline CDR1 and CDR2: LNHDA and SQIVND (reference sequence). CDR3 bases: TGTGCCAGTAGTATTATGACGGCAGATTATGGCTACACCTTC. Translation gives CASSIMTADYGYTF. Full variable domain (remainder filled in from reference TRBV19 and TRBJ1-2): DGGITQSPKYLFRKEGQNVTLSCEQNLNHDAMYWYRQDPGQGLRLIYYSQIVNDFQKGDIAEGYSVSREKKESFPLTVTSAQKNPTAFYLCASSIMTADYGYTFGSGTRLTVV.

The genes are TRBV7-2 and TRBJ2-1; tentative D call: TRBD2 (6 bases). The ends were cut back, 5 bases at V and 8 bases at J, with 13 bases in the middle. Germline assignment: CDR1 SGHTA and CDR2 FQGNSA. This CDR3 has 13 amino acids. In DNA, the CDR3 is TGTGCCAGCAGCGTGACTAGGGAGGATGAGCAGTTCTTC. As protein: CASSVTREDEQFF.

CDR3 sequence: CSASRRGLTEAFF. The CDR3 DNA reads TGCAGTGCTAGTCGTCGGGGGCTCACTGAAGCTTTCTTT. The chain employs TRBV20-1 and TRBJ1-1, with D tentatively TRBD1 (6 bases). CDR3 size: 13 residues. V was pared by 3 bases and J by 4 bases, with 12 bases between. CDR1 is DFQATT and CDR2 is SNEGSKA in the germline V gene (reference sequence).

This clone was recorded once. The chain combines TRBV14 with TRBJ2-7; D is tentatively TRBD1 or TRBD2 (5 bases each). Germline CDR1 is SGHDN and CDR2 is FVKESK. This CDR3 is built from 17 residues. V was cut by 0 bases and J by 4 bases, with 19 bases left in between. The CDR3 spells CASSQDPRAAGRYEQYF. The CDR3 DNA reads as TGTGCCAGCAGCCAAGATCCGAGGGCGGCAGGGCGGTACGAGCAGTACTTC.

The V gene is TRBV27, the J gene TRBJ2-2, with D hard to call. The CDR3 is 13 amino acids. Germline V gene data show CDR1 as MNHEY and CDR2 as SMNVEV (reference sequence). The V end lost 5 bases, the J end lost 5 bases, and 9 bases lay between the germline ends. CDR3 sequence reads: CASSPRITGELFF. DNA for the CDR3: TGTGCCAGCAGTCCACGTATAACCGGGGAGCTGTTTTTT.

In its sample, this clone was seen once. As DNA, the CDR3 is TGTGCCAGCAATCTAAACTCTCGTCGGGCCCTCCACTTT. Translating it yields CASNLNSRRALHF. The chain uses TRBV12-3 or TRBV12-4 and TRBJ1-6, with unresolved D. The V and J ends lost 7 bases and 14 bases respectively, with 18 bases between them. The CDR3 has 13 residues.

This chain uses TRBV12-2 with TRBJ1-2. TRBV12-2 is reported as a pseudogene. The CDR3 has 16 amino acids. In nucleotides, the CDR3 is TGTGCAAGTCTCCCCCCCGTAAGGCGATTGGACTATGGCTACACCTTC. Its protein product is CASLPPVRRLDYGYTF.